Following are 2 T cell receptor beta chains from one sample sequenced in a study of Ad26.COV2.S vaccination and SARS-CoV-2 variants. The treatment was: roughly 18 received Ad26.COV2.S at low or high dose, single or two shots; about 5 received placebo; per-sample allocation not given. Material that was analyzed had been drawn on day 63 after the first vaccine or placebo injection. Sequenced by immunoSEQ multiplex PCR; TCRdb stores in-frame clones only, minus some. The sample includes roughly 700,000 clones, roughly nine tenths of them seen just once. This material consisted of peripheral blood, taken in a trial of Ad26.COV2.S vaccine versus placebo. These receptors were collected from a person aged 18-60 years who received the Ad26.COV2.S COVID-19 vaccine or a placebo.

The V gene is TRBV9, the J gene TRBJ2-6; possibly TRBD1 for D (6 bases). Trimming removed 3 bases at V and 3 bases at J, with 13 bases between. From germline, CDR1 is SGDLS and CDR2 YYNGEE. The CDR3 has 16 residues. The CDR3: CASSAVGGSGANVLTF. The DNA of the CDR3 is TGTGCCAGCAGCGCAGTAGGGGGAAGTGGGGCCAACGTCCTGACTTTC.

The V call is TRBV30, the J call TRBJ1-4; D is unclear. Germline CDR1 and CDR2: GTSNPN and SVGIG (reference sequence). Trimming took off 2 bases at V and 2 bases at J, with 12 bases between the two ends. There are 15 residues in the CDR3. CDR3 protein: CAWSTSRATNEKLFF. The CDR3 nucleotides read TGTGCCTGGAGTACTTCTAGGGCCACTAATGAAAAACTGTTTTTT.